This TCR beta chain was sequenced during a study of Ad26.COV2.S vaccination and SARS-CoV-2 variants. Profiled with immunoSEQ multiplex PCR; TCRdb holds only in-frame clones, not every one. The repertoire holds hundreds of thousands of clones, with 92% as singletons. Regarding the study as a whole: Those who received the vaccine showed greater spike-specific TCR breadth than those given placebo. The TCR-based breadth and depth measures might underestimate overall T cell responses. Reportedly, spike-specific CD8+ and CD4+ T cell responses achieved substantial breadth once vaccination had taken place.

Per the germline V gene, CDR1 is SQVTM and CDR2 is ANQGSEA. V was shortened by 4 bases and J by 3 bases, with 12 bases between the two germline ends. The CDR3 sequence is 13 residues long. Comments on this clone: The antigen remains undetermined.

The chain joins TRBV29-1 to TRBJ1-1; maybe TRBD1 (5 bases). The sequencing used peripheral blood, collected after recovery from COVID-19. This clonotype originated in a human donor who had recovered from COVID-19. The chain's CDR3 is CSVGQGLYTEAFF. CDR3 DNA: TGCAGCGTTGGTCAGGGTCTCTACACTGAAGCTTTCTTT.